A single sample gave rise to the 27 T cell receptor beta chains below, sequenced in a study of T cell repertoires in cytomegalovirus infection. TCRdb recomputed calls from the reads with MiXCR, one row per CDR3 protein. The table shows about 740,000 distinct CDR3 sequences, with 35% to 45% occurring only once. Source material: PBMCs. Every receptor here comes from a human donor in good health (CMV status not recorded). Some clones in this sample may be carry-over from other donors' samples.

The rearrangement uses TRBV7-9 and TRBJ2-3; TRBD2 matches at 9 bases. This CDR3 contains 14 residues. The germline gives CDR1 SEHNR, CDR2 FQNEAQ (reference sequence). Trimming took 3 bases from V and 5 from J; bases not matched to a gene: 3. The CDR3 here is CASSLRAGGDTQYF. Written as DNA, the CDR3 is TGTGCCAGCAGCTTGAGAGCGGGGGGAGATACGCAGTATTTT.

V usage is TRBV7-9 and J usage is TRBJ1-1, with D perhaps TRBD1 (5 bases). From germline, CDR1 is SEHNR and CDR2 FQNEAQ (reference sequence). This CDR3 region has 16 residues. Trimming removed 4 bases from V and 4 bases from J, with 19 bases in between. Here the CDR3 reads CASSSPEQGGSTEAFF. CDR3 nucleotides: TGTGCCAGCAGCTCCCCGGAGCAGGGTGGGAGCACTGAAGCTTTCTTT. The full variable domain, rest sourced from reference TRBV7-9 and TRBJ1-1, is DTGVSQNPRHKITKRGQNVTFRCDPISEHNRLYWYRQTLGQGPEFLTYFQNEAQLEKSRLLSDRFSAERPKGSFSTLEIQRTEQGDSAMYLCASSSPEQGGSTEAFFGQGTRLTVV.

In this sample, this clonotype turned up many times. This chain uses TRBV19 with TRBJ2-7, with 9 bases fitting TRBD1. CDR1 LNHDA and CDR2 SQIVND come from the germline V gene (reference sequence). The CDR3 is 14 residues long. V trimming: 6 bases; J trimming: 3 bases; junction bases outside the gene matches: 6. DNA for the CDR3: TGTGCCAGTAGGGACAGGGGCCGAGGCTACGAGCAGTACTTC. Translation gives CASRDRGRGYEQYF. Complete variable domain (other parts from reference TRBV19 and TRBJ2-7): DGGITQSPKYLFRKEGQNVTLSCEQNLNHDAMYWYRQDPGQGLRLIYYSQIVNDFQKGDIAEGYSVSREKKESFPLTVTSAQKNPTAFYLCASRDRGRGYEQYFGPGTRLTVT.

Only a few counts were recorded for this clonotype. In DNA form, the CDR3 reads TGTGCCAGCAGTCCGGGACAGGGCTTCACTGAAGCTTTCTTT. It codes for CASSPGQGFTEAFF. The chain combines TRBV12-3 or TRBV12-4 with TRBJ1-1, with 9 bases lining up with TRBD1. This CDR3 is 14 amino acids long. The V segment lost 5 bases and the J segment 4 bases; nucleotides outside the gene matches: 5.

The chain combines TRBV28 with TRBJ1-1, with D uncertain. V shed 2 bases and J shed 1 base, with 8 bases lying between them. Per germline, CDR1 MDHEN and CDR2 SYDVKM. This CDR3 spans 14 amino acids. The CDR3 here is CASSLPDGNTEAFF. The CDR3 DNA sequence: TGTGCCAGCAGTTTACCGGACGGGAACACTGAAGCTTTCTTT.

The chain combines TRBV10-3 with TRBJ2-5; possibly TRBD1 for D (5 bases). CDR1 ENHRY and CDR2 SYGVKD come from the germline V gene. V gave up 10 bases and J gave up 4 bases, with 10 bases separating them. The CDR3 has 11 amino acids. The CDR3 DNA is TGTGCCACCCAAAGGGGAGAGACCCAGTACTTC. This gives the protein CATQRGETQYF.

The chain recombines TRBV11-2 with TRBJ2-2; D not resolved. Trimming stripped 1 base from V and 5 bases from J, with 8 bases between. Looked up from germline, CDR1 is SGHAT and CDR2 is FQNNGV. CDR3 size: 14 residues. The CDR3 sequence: CASSLGLRTGELFF. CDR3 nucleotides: TGTGCCAGCAGCTTAGGTCTCCGGACCGGGGAGCTGTTTTTT.

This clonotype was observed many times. The CDR3 is CASSTWGGYTF. CDR3 DNA sequence: TGTGCCAGCAGCACATGGGGCGGCTACACCTTC. The V call is TRBV7-2, the J call TRBJ1-2, with D possibly matching TRBD1 (5 bases). Germline V gene sequence: CDR1 SGHTA, CDR2 FQGNSA. This CDR3 comprises 11 residues. V lost 5 bases and J 8 bases, leaving 9 bases between the germline ends.

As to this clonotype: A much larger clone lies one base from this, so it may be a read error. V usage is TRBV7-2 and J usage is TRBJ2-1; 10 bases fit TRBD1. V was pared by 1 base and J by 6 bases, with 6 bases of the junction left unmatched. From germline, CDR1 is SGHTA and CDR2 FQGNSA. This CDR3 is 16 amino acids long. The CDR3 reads CASSLVLGQGTNEQFF. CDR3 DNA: TGTGCCAGCAGCTTAGTTCTGGGACAGGGGACCAATGAGCAGTTCTTC.

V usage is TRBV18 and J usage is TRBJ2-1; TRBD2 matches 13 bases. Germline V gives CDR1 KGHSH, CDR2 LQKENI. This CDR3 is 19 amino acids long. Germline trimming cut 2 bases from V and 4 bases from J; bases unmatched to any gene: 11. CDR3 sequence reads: CASSPRTSGGALAYNEQFF. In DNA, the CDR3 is TGTGCCAGCTCACCAAGAACTAGCGGGGGGGCCTTAGCTTACAATGAGCAGTTCTTC.

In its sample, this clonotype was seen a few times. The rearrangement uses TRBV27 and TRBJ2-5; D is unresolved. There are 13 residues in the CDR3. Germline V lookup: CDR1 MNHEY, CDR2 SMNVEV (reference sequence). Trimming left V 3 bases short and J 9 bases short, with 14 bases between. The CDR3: CASSFSSARSQYF. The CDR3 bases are TGTGCCAGCAGTTTCTCTTCCGCGCGGTCCCAGTACTTC.

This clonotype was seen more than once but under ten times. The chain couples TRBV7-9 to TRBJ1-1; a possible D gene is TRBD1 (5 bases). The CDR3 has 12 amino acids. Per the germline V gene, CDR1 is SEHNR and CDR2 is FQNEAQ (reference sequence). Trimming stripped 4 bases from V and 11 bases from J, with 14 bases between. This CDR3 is CASSSGLRTAFF. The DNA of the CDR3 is TGTGCCAGCAGCTCGGGACTGCGGACGGCTTTCTTT.

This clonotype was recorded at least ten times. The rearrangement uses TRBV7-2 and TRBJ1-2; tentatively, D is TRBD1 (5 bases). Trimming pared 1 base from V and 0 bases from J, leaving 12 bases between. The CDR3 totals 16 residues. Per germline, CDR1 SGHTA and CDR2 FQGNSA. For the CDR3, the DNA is TGTGCCAGCAGCTTAGGGTCAGGGCGTTCTAACTATGGCTACACCTTC. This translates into CASSLGSGRSNYGYTF.

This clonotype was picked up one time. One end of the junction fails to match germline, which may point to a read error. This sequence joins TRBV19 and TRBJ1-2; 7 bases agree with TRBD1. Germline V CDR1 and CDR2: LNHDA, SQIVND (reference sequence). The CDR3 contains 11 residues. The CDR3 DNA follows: TGTGACAGTACCGCGGGACAGCTCCACACCTTC. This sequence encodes CDSTAGQLHTF.

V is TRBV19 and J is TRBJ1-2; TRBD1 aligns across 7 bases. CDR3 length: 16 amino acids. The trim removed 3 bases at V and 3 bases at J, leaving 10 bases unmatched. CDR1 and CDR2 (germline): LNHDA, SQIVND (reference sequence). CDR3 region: CASSISTGRTDYGYTF. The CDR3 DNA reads TGTGCCAGTAGTATTTCGACAGGGAGGACGGACTATGGCTACACCTTC.

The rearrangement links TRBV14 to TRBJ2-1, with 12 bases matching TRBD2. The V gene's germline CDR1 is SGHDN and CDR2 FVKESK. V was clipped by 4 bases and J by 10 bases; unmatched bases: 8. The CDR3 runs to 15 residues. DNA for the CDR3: TGTGCCAGCAGCCGTCGACTAGCGGGAGCCCACGAGCAGTTCTTC. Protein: CASSRRLAGAHEQFF.

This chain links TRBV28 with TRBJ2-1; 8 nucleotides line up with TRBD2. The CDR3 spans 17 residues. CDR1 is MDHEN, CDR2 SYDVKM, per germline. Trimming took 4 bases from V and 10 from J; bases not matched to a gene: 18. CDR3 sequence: CASSSPPGTSRLREQFF. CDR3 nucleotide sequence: TGTGCCAGCAGTTCCCCACCCGGGACTAGTCGACTACGAGAGCAGTTCTTC.

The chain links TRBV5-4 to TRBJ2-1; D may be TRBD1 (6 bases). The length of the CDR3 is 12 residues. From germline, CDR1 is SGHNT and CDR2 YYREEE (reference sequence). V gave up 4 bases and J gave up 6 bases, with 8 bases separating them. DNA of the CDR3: TGTGCCAGCAGCAGGGACACCAATGAGCAGTTCTTC. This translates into CASSRDTNEQFF.

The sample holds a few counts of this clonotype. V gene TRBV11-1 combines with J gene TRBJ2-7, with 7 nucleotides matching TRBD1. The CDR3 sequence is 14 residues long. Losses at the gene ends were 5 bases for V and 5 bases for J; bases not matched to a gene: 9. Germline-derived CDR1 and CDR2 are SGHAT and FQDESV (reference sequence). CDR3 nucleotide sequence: TGTGCCAGCAGCCTGACAGGGTCGGGCCACGAGCAGTACTTC. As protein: CASSLTGSGHEQYF. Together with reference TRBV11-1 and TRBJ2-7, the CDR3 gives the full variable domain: EAEVAQSPRYKITEKSQAVAFWCDPISGHATLYWYRQILGQGPELLVQFQDESVVDDSQLPKDRFSAERLKGVDSTLKIQPAELGDSAMYLCASSLTGSGHEQYFGPGTRLTVT.

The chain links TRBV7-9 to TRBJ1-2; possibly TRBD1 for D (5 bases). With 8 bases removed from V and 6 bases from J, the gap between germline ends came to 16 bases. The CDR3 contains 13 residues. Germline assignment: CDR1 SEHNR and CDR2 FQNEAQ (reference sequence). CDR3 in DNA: TGTGCCAGCGTCCCCCGGGGGATCCATGGCTACACCTTC. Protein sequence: CASVPRGIHGYTF.

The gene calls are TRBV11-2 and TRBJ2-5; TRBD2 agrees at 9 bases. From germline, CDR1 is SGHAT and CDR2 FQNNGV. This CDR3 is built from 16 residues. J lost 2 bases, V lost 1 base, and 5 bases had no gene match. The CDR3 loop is CASSLGTSVLQETQYF. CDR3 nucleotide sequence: TGTGCCAGCAGCTTAGGGACTAGCGTTTTACAAGAGACCCAGTACTTC.

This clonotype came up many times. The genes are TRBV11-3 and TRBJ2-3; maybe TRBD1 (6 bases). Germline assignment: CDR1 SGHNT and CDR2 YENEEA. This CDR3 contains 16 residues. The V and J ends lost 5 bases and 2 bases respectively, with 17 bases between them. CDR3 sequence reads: CASSRYSGEVTDTQYF. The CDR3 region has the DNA TGTGCCAGCAGCCGTTACTCAGGGGAAGTCACAGATACGCAGTATTTT. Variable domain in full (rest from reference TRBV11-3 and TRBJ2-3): EAGVVQSPRYKIIEKKQPVAFWCNPISGHNTLYWYLQNLGQGPELLIRYENEEAVDDSQLPKDRFSAERLKGVDSTLKIQPAELGDSAVYLCASSRYSGEVTDTQYFGPGTRLTVL.

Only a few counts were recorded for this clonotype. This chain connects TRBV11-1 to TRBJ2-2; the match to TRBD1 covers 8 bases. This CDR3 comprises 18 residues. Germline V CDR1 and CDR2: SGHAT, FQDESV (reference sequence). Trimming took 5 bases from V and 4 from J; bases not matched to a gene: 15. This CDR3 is CASSPIPYDRGGTGELFF. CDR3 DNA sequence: TGTGCCAGCAGCCCGATCCCATACGACAGGGGTGGCACCGGGGAGCTGTTTTTT.

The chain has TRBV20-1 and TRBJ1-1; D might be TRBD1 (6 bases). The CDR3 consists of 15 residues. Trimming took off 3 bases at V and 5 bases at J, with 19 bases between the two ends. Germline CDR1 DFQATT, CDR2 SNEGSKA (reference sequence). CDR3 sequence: CSASLPVTGNTEAFF. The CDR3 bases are TGCAGTGCTAGTCTTCCGGTGACAGGCAATACTGAAGCTTTCTTT.

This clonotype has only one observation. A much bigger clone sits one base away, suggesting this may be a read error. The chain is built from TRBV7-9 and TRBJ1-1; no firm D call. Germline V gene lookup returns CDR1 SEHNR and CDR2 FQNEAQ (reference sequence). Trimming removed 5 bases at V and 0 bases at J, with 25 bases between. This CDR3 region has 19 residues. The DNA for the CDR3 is TGTGCCAGCAGCCCCGGGATAGGGAAAGGGTGGAGGATGAACACTGAAGCTTTCTTT. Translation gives CASSPGIGKGWRMNTEAFF.

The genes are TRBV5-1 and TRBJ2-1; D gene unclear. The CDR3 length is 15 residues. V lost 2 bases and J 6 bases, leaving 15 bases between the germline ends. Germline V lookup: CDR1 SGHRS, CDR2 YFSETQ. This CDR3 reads CASSFRPSRVNEQFF. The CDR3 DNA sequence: TGCGCCAGCAGCTTCCGCCCTTCAAGGGTCAATGAGCAGTTCTTC.

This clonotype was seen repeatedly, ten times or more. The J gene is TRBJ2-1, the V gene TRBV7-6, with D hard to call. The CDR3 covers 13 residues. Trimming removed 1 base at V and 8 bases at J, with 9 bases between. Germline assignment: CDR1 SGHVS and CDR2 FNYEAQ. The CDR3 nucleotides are TGTGCCAGCAGCTTAGTCCGCCAGGATGAGCAGTTCTTC. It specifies CASSLVRQDEQFF.